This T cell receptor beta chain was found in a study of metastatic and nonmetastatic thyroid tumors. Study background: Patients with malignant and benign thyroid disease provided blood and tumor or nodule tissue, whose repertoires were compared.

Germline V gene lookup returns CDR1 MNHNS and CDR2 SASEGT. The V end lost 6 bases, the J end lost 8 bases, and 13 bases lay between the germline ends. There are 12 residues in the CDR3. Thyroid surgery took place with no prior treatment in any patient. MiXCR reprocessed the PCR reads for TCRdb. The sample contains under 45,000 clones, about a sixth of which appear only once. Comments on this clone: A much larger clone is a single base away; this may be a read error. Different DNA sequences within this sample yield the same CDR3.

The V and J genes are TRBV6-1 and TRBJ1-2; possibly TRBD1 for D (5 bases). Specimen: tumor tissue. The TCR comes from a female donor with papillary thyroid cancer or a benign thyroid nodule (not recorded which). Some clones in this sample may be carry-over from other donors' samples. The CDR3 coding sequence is TGTGCCAGCAGCAAGCAGGGATCGGGCTACACCTTC. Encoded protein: CASSKQGSGYTF.